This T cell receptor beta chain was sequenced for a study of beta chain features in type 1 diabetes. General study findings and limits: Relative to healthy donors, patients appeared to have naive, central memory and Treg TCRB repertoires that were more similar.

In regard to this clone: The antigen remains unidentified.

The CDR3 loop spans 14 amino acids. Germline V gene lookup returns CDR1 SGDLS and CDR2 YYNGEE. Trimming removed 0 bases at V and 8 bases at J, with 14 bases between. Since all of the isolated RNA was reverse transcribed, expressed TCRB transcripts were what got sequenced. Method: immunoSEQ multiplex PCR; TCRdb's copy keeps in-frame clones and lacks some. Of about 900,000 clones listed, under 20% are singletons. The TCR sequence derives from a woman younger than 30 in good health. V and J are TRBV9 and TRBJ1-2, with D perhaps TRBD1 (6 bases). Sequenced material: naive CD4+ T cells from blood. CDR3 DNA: TGTGCCAGCAGCGTAGAGGCGGGGGGCAAAGGCTACACCTTC. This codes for CASSVEAGGKGYTF. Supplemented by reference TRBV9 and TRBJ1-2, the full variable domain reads DSGVTQTPKHLITATGQRVTLRCSPRSGDLSVYWYQQSLDQGLQFLIQYYNGEERAKGNILERFSAQQFPDLHSELNLSSLELGDSALYFCASSVEAGGKGYTFGSGTRLTVV.